This is a list of T cell receptor beta chains from one sample in a study of T cell repertoires in cytomegalovirus infection. A single record per CDR3 protein comes from TCRdb applying MiXCR to the reads. The sample has a few hundred thousand distinct CDR3 sequences, 35% to 50% seen once; the top ten hold 48%. The antigens for these receptors are not known. Sequences were derived from cultured PBMCs, sampled from culture after CMV antigen stimulation. The origin of the receptors is a human donor in good health (CMV status not recorded). Some clones in this sample may be carry-over from other donors' samples. Both conserved end residues are part of each CDR3. The D gene is left open where the match is weak.

TRBJ2-1 TRBD1 TRBV29-1 CSAAAGTGLSEQFF
TRBJ2-5 TRBD2 TRBV7-6 CASSFREGLSETQYF
TRBJ2-2 TRBD1 TRBV6-2/TRBV6-3 CASSGRDRDGGELFF
TRBJ2-3 . TRBV11-1 CASSERQVLTDTQYF
TRBJ2-1 TRBD1 TRBV11-2 CASSQGQGTAEQFF
TRBJ1-5 . TRBV7-8 CASSFGGVWPQHF
TRBJ1-2 . TRBV2 CASSEGPGVGYTF
TRBJ2-5 . TRBV4-2 CASSLRIEGTQYF
TRBJ2-5 . TRBV20-1 CSASQAQETQYF
TRBJ2-7 . TRBV7-2 CASTPGGGEQYF
TRBJ2-7 TRBD2 TRBV7-2 CASSLTSGPSYEQYF
TRBJ2-1 . TRBV7-2 CASSLGWLPYNEQFF
TRBJ2-3 . TRBV7-2 CASSLVSPGITDTQYF
TRBJ1-5 . TRBV4-1 CASSQGANQPQHF
TRBJ2-1 . TRBV10-3 CAISESYSGGGNEQFF
TRBJ2-1 TRBD2 TRBV29-1 CSGTSGYYNEQFF
TRBJ2-5 . TRBV2 CASSVAMKETQYF
TRBJ2-3 . TRBV6-5 CASSYRRSTDTQYF
TRBJ2-5 . TRBV12-3/TRBV12-4 CASRVGTQERAQYF
TRBJ2-1 TRBD2 TRBV12-5 CASGPSGYNEQFF
TRBJ2-7 . TRBV12-3/TRBV12-4 CASSLAPRGRASVSF
TRBJ1-6 . TRBV7-6 CASSARVGNSPLHF
TRBJ1-3 . TRBV7-2 CASSLNTPGNTIYF
TRBJ1-6 . TRBV5-1 CASSPGQWSSYNSPLHF
TRBJ2-1 . TRBV6-2/TRBV6-3 CASSLFSVDNEQFF
TRBJ2-7 . TRBV12-3/TRBV12-4 CASSSGDWEQYF
TRBJ1-4 TRBD1 TRBV7-8 CASSPRQGLATNEKLFF
TRBJ2-1 . TRBV19 CASSIDIRGEQFF
TRBJ1-2 . TRBV29-1 CSVRQGGSNYGYTF
TRBJ2-7 . TRBV29-1 CSAMDESEDGTYEQYF
TRBJ1-4 TRBD1 TRBV12-3/TRBV12-4 CASTPGTGEKLFF
TRBJ1-6 . TRBV7-8 CASSLDRNYSPLHF
TRBJ1-3 . TRBV4-2 CASSRGSGMGNTISF
TRBJ2-1 . TRBV6-2/TRBV6-3 CASSWGAQKYNEQFF
TRBJ2-1 TRBD1 TRBV7-2 CASSRQGSSYNEQFF
TRBJ2-3 TRBD2 TRBV7-8 CASSLSAGRDTQYF
TRBJ2-5 . TRBV27 CASSSLGRETQYF
TRBJ1-2 . TRBV7-2 CASSLYAGPSLGGYTF
TRBJ2-4 . TRBV12-3/TRBV12-4 CASSLGRGGNIQYF
TRBJ2-5 TRBD1 TRBV7-7 CASSQRGPETQYF
TRBJ2-7 . TRBV6-1 CASKGISYEQYF
TRBJ1-5 TRBD1 TRBV7-2 CASSFQTGENQPQHF
TRBJ2-7 . TRBV7-2 CASSLAADGTLDEQYF
TRBJ2-1 . TRBV20-1 CSARGDSLSSSYNEQFF
TRBJ1-1 . TRBV5-1 CASSSDPDTEAFF
TRBJ1-2 . TRBV5-4 CASSSKDASSSNYGYTF
TRBJ2-3 TRBD2 TRBV7-8 CASSPRRGGSSTDTQYF
TRBJ2-7 . TRBV6-2/TRBV6-3 CASSRPRGPRASYEQYF
TRBJ1-5 . TRBV12-3/TRBV12-4 CASSLMAGGQPQHF
TRBJ2-3 TRBD1 TRBV10-3 CATQDRGRVTDTQYF
TRBJ1-2 TRBD1 TRBV5-4 CASSWGGDRAGYGYTF